One sample yielded the 21 T cell receptor beta chains listed below, sequenced in a study of blood T cell repertoires in COVID-19. Profiled with immunoSEQ multiplex PCR; TCRdb holds only in-frame clones, not every one. Of under 200,000 clones in the sample, under 85% were seen once. The sample consisted of peripheral blood. The receptors here all came from a woman older than 75 with acute or convalescent COVID-19.

CDR3 in amino acids: CASSLVPGGTGANVLTF. The CDR3 region has the DNA TGTGCCAGCAGCTTGGTTCCCGGGGGTACTGGGGCCAACGTCCTGACTTTC. The rearrangement links TRBV5-5 to TRBJ2-6, with D possibly TRBD2 on 6 matching bases. CDR1 is SGHKS, CDR2 YYEKEE, per germline (reference sequence). V was pared by 0 bases and J by 2 bases, with 12 bases between. This CDR3 region has 17 residues.

The rearrangement joins TRBV6-5 to TRBJ2-2; 8 bases map to TRBD1. CDR3 length: 15 amino acids. Germline V gives CDR1 MNHEY, CDR2 SVGAGI. Trimming at V came to 8 bases and at J to 4 bases, leaving 9 bases not matched to a gene. CDR3 in DNA: TGTGCCAGCGGAGGACAGGGAGTCGGCACCGGGGAGCTGTTTTTT. Translating it yields CASGGQGVGTGELFF.

The rearrangement joins TRBV3-1 (or the pseudogene TRBV3-2) to TRBJ1-4, with D uncertain. From germline, CDR1 is LGHDT and CDR2 YNNKEL (reference sequence). V lost 4 bases and J lost 0, with 9 bases in between. CDR3 length equals 15 residues. The CDR3 is CASSPDFTTNEKLFF. As DNA, the CDR3 is TGTGCCAGCAGCCCCGACTTCACAACTAATGAAAAACTGTTTTTT.

V gene TRBV29-1 combines with J gene TRBJ1-1; maybe TRBD1 (5 bases). The CDR3 sequence is 13 residues long. V was shortened by 3 bases and J by 6 bases, with 14 bases between the two germline ends. The germline V gene encodes CDR1 SQVTM and CDR2 ANQGSEA. CDR3 nucleotide sequence: TGCAGCGTTGAGAGCCGGGGGATCCCTGAAGCTTTCTTT. It codes for CSVESRGIPEAFF.

The V and J genes are TRBV27 and TRBJ2-7; 8 bases match TRBD2. With V trimmed by 1 base and J by 0 bases, 2 bases remained unmatched. CDR3 length equals 15 residues. CDR1 and CDR2 from the germline V gene are MNHEY and SMNVEV (reference sequence). This CDR3 reads CASSLFGGASYEQYF. The CDR3 DNA sequence: TGTGCCAGCAGTTTATTCGGGGGGGCCTCCTACGAGCAGTACTTC.

This clone was observed a few times. This CDR3 is CASSLSGGDNEKLFF. The CDR3 nucleotides read TGTGCCAGCAGCTTATCCGGGGGGGATAATGAAAAACTGTTTTTT. The J gene is TRBJ1-4, the V gene TRBV11-2, with a weak D call TRBD1 (5 bases). The germline gives CDR1 SGHAT, CDR2 FQNNGV. This CDR3 is 15 amino acids long. V gave up 2 bases and J gave up 4 bases, with 11 bases separating them. Variable domain in full (rest from reference TRBV11-2 and TRBJ1-4): EAGVAQSPRYKIIEKRQSVAFWCNPISGHATLYWYQQILGQGPKLLIQFQNNGVVDDSQLPKDRFSAERLKGVDSTLKIQPAKLEDSAVYLCASSLSGGDNEKLFFGSGTQLSVL.

V and J are TRBV19 and TRBJ2-2, with D perhaps TRBD1 (6 bases). The CDR3 has 15 residues. Germline CDR1 and CDR2: LNHDA and SQIVND (reference sequence). The V end lost 6 bases, the J end lost 0 bases, and 11 bases lay between the germline ends. The CDR3 nucleotides are TGTGCCAGTAGGAGGACAGCTCCGAACACCGGGGAGCTGTTTTTT. Translation: CASRRTAPNTGELFF.

This clone showed up just a few times. The chain employs TRBV15 and TRBJ2-7; no clear D. Trimming took 7 bases from V and 0 from J, leaving 10 bases between them. Germline CDR1 reads LNHNV; CDR2 reads YYDKDF (reference sequence). This CDR3 has 13 residues. The CDR3: CATKRSSSYEQYF. As DNA, the CDR3 is TGTGCCACCAAGAGATCGAGCTCCTACGAGCAGTACTTC.

This clone was picked up one time. The chain couples TRBV6-5 to TRBJ2-7; TRBD1 matches 9 bases. V gave up 5 bases and J gave up 3 bases; unmatched junction bases: 5. This CDR3 has 14 residues. CDR1 MNHEY and CDR2 SVGAGI come from the germline V gene. Here the CDR3 reads CASSRTGEGYEQYF. The CDR3 nucleotides are TGTGCCAGCAGTAGGACAGGGGAAGGCTACGAGCAGTACTTC.

CDR3 nucleotide sequence: TGTGCCAGTAGTGCAAAGCACCGGGACGGACAGGAGCAGTTCTTC. This codes for CASSAKHRDGQEQFF. The chain links TRBV19 to TRBJ2-1; D possibly corresponds to TRBD1 (6 bases). CDR1 is LNHDA, CDR2 SQIVND, per germline (reference sequence). The CDR3 extends over 15 amino acids. V gave up 5 bases and J gave up 10 bases, with 21 bases separating them.

The chain uses TRBV5-6 and TRBJ1-6, with 7 nucleotides matching TRBD1. V was clipped by 7 bases and J by 6 bases; unmatched bases: 10. Germline values: CDR1 SGHDT, CDR2 YYEEEE. The CDR3 covers 15 residues. The chain's CDR3 is CASDVPGQTNSPLHF. Here the CDR3 DNA reads TGTGCCAGCGATGTACCGGGACAGACTAATTCACCCCTCCACTTT.

Here the CDR3 reads CASRKQGEETQYF. The CDR3 nucleotides read TGTGCCAGCAGGAAACAGGGAGAAGAGACCCAGTACTTC. The genes are TRBV12-3 or TRBV12-4 and TRBJ2-5, with D maybe TRBD1 (6 bases). The V end lost 6 bases, the J end lost 3 bases, and 11 bases lay between the germline ends. The CDR3 extends over 13 amino acids.

V gene TRBV5-8 combines with J gene TRBJ1-1; D gene ambiguous. This CDR3 has 12 residues. Germline V gene sequence: CDR1 SGHTS, CDR2 YDEGEE. Deletions cut 4 bases from V and 11 bases from J, with 15 bases between. The CDR3 coding sequence is TGTGCCAGCAGCGGTTACCGGGATGTGGCTTTCTTT. It is translated as CASSGYRDVAFF.

V usage is TRBV24-1 and J usage is TRBJ2-3; 11 bases are a match to TRBD1. This CDR3 region has 17 residues. Unmatched junction bases numbered 7, after V lost 3 bases and J lost 3 bases. CDR1 and CDR2 (germline): KGHDR, SFDVKD. CDR3 bases: TGTGCCACCAGTGATCCCCGGACAGGGGGCGAGACAGATACGCAGTATTTT. Encoded protein: CATSDPRTGGETDTQYF.

The rearrangement links TRBV5-8 to TRBJ1-3, with D possibly being TRBD1 (6 bases). Trimming left V 5 bases short and J 0 bases short, with 15 bases between. The CDR3 has 16 amino acids. The germline V gene encodes CDR1 SGHTS and CDR2 YDEGEE. In DNA form, the CDR3 reads TGTGCCAGCAGTAAAACGGACAGAATCTCTGGAAACACCATATATTTT. Its translation is CASSKTDRISGNTIYF.

The chain couples TRBV9 to TRBJ2-3; D unclear. From germline, CDR1 is SGDLS and CDR2 YYNGEE. The CDR3 runs 13 residues. V was shortened by 0 bases and J by 2 bases, with 4 bases between the two germline ends. CDR3 amino acids: CASSVVLTDTQYF. The CDR3, as DNA: TGTGCCAGCAGCGTAGTACTCACAGATACGCAGTATTTT.

The table lists this clone with a few counts. The chain combines TRBV30 with TRBJ2-7, with 12 nucleotides matching TRBD2. The V gene's germline CDR1 is GTSNPN and CDR2 SVGIG (reference sequence). Losses at the gene ends were 2 bases for V and 0 bases for J; bases not matched to a gene: 17. CDR3 length equals 20 residues. The CDR3 loop reads CAWSLRLGTSGLRGSYEQYF. The CDR3 DNA reads TGTGCCTGGAGTCTAAGGTTAGGGACTAGCGGGCTGCGGGGCTCCTACGAGCAGTACTTC.

The rearrangement uses TRBV3-1 (or the pseudogene TRBV3-2) and TRBJ2-2, with D tentatively TRBD2 (7 bases). Per the germline V gene, CDR1 is LGHDT and CDR2 is YNNKEL (reference sequence). This CDR3 comprises 14 residues. Trimming took 4 bases from V and 4 from J, leaving 10 bases between them. The CDR3 nucleotides read TGTGCCAGCAGCCCGAGGGGGGGCACCGGGGAGCTGTTTTTT. This codes for CASSPRGGTGELFF.

The V and J genes are TRBV5-1 and TRBJ1-1; 8 positions agree with TRBD1. Germline V lookup: CDR1 SGHRS, CDR2 YFSETQ. This CDR3 region has 14 residues. V gave up 4 bases and J gave up 1 base; unmatched junction bases: 3. The CDR3 region is CASSRDRRNTEAFF. The DNA of the CDR3 is TGCGCCAGCAGCCGGGACAGGCGGAACACTGAAGCTTTCTTT.

The rearrangement uses TRBV5-1 and TRBJ2-7; 10 bases are a match to TRBD1. The V gene's germline CDR1 is SGHRS and CDR2 YFSETQ. V lost 3 bases to trimming and J lost 4 bases; unmatched junction nucleotides: 7. This CDR3 comprises 15 residues. CDR3 nucleotides: TGCGCCAGCAGCTGGGGACAGGGGAATAGTTACGAGCAGTACTTC. The encoded protein is CASSWGQGNSYEQYF.

The rearrangement links TRBV21-1 to TRBJ2-7; whether TRBD1, the table's D call, matches the DNA was not checked. TRBV21-1 has pseudogene status. CDR3 length: 15 amino acids. The CDR3 DNA follows: TGTGCCAGCAGCCCTCAGGGGGTAGGCTCCTACGAGCAGTACTTC. Its protein product is CASSPQGVGSYEQYF.